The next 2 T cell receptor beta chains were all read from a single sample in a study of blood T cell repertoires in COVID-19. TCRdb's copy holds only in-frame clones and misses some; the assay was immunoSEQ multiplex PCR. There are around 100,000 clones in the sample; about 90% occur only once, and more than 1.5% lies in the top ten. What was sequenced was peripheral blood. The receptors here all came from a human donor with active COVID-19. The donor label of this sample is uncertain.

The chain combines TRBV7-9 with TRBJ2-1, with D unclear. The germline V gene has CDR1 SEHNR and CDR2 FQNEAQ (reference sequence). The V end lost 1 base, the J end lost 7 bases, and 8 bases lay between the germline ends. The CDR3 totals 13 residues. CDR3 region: CASSLVGVNEQFF. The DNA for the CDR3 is TGTGCCAGCAGCTTAGTCGGAGTTAATGAGCAGTTCTTC.

The CDR3 coding sequence is TGTGCCAGCAGCAGACAGGGAGGTCTGGGTCAGCCCCAGCATTTT. Residues: CASSRQGGLGQPQHF. The chain has TRBV7-8 and TRBJ1-5; 7 bases agree with TRBD1. Germline V lookup: CDR1 SGHVS, CDR2 FQNEAQ. This CDR3 is 15 amino acids long. Trimming took 5 bases from V and 6 from J; bases not matched to a gene: 10.